This T cell receptor beta chain was identified during a study of human T cells and chemical hapten exposure. Described time point: pre-sensitization, week 0. Treatment noted: therapeutic diphenylcyclopropenone sensitization with weekly scalp DPC. Blood sampling preceded each patch test application. One entry per CDR3 protein, called by TCRdb with MiXCR from the RACE reads. The sample consists of a few hundred thousand distinct CDR3 sequences, about 5.4% of them appearing once. This clonotype was observed a few times. The source of this sequence is a woman aged 18-35 years with alopecia areata. Some clones in this sample may be carry-over from other donors' samples. Here the sequenced sample was whole blood, taken in connection with sensitization to the hapten diphenylcyclopropenone (DPC).

CDR3 nucleotides: TGTGCCAGCAGTTTATCCCTAGCGGGGGGGCGAAAGACCCAGTACTTC. Its translation is CASSLSLAGGRKTQYF. The chain carries TRBV27 and TRBJ2-5; 12 bases agree with TRBD2. The CDR3 length is 16 residues. V lost 0 bases, J lost 6 bases, and 5 bases stayed unmatched. Germline V gene sequence: CDR1 MNHEY, CDR2 SMNVEV (reference sequence).